This TCR beta chain stems from a study of blood T cell repertoires in COVID-19. V lost 6 bases and J 3 bases, leaving 15 bases between the germline ends. This CDR3 comprises 14 residues. Per germline, CDR1 MNHEY and CDR2 SVGEGT. Clones were read by immunoSEQ multiplex PCR, and TCRdb kept only the in-frame ones, dropping some. Here the sample spans about 140,000 clones, 85% to 90% being singletons. The TCR comes from a man aged 45-65 years with active COVID-19. The sequenced sample was peripheral blood. The chain employs TRBV6-2 or TRBV6-3 and TRBJ2-7, with a weak D call TRBD1 (6 bases). In DNA, the CDR3 is TGTGCCAGCAGCTCCTTTGGACAGCTCTACGAGCAGTACTTC. Encoded protein: CASSSFGQLYEQYF.